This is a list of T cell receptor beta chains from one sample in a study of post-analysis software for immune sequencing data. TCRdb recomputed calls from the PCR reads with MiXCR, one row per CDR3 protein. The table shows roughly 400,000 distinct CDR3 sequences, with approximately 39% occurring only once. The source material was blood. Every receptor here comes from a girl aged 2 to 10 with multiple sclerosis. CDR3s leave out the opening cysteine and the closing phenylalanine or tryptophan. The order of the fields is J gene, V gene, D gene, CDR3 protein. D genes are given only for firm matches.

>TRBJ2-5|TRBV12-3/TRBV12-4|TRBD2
ASSSTSGANQETQY
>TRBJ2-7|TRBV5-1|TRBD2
ASSPLAGEREQY
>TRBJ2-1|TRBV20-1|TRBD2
SAHWTSGSYNEQF
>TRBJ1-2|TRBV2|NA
ASSETPDYGYT
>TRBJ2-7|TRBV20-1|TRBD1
SATPQGAVSYEQY
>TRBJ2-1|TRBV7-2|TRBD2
ASRLAVGGNEQF
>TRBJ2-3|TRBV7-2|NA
ASSLDAVTDTQY
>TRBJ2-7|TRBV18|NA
ASSPGNAYEQY
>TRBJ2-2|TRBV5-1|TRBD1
ASSSQGGNTGELF
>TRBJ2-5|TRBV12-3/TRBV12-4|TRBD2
ASSLGGSGETQY
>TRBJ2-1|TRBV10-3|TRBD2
AIRSGLAGARGVNEQF
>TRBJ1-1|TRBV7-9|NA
ASSQASDTEAF
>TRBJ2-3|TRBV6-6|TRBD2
ASSLAGGGTDTQY
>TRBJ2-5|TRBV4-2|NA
ASQGLEETQY
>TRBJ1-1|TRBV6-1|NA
ASSDSALGSAF
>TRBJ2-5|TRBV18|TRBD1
ASSPPILDRVDETQY
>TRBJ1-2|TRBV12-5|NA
ASGFDPGSGWDYGYT
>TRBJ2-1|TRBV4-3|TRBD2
ASSQDVTSGRAGIDNEQF